A single sample gave rise to the 4 T cell receptor beta chains below, sequenced in a study of early T cells in non-severe SARS-CoV-2 infection. TCRdb used MiXCR to reprocess the 5' RACE reads, holding one entry per CDR3 protein. The sample lists about 97,000 distinct CDR3 sequences, approximately 10% occurring once. The sample in question was whole blood, obtained at baseline. These receptor sequences come from an adult who was a healthcare worker with PCR-confirmed SARS-CoV-2 infection or an uninfected control (not recorded which).

The rearrangement links TRBV3-1 to TRBJ2-5, with 9 bases fitting TRBD1. The junction had 6 bases not matched to a gene; V was cut back by 3 bases and J by 4 bases. This CDR3 has 15 residues. Germline CDR1 LGHDT, CDR2 YNNKEL (reference sequence). The CDR3 protein is CASSQSGTGRETQYF. The CDR3 bases are TGTGCCAGCAGCCAGAGCGGGACAGGGCGAGAGACCCAGTACTTC.

The table lists this clonotype with a few counts. J is TRBJ2-7 and V is TRBV3-1; 9 bases fit TRBD2. The V gene's germline CDR1 is LGHDT and CDR2 YNNKEL (reference sequence). CDR3 length: 16 residues. The trim removed 4 bases at V and 3 bases at J, leaving 10 bases unmatched. The CDR3 sequence is CASSPSQLAGYYEQYF. CDR3 bases: TGTGCCAGCAGCCCCAGTCAGCTAGCGGGGTACTACGAGCAGTACTTC.

This clonotype came up a few times. The rearrangement joins TRBV7-2 to TRBJ1-2; the D is unclear. Germline V CDR1 and CDR2: SGHTA, FQGNSA. CDR3 length: 13 residues. V was clipped by 5 bases and J by 1 base, with 8 bases between them. In DNA form, the CDR3 reads TGTGCCAGCAGCCGCATGGATAACTATGGCTACACCTTC. It codes for CASSRMDNYGYTF. Combining the CDR3 with reference TRBV7-2 and TRBJ1-2 gives the whole variable domain GAGVSQSPSNKVTEKGKDVELRCDPISGHTALYWYRQSLGQGLEFLIYFQGNSAPDKSGLPSDRFSAERTGGSVSTLTIQRTQQEDSAVYLCASSRMDNYGYTFGSGTRLTVV.

This chain joins TRBV6-1 and TRBJ1-1; D is perhaps TRBD1 (5 bases). Between the trimmed V and J ends, which lost 6 bases and 1 base, there was a span of 12 bases. Germline V gene lookup returns CDR1 MNHNS and CDR2 SASEGT. CDR3 length: 14 amino acids. The CDR3 region has the DNA TGTGCCAGCAGGGACATCAGGGAGAACACTGAAGCTTTCTTT. It translates to CASRDIRENTEAFF.